This T cell receptor (beta chain) was captured by sequencing in a study of regulatory T cells in long-lasting Graves disease. The sample holds a few counts of this clonotype. What it binds is unknown. General study points: More public clonotypes were shared by persistent patients (around 2,800) than by new patients (roughly 1,000).

The sample's time point: newly diagnosed GD, antithyroid drugs for less than 3 months. Making the TCR library involved RNA that had been extracted from PBMCs. iRepertoire HTBI primers and Arm-PCR of CDR3 regions built TCR beta libraries. One entry per CDR3 protein results from TCRdb running MiXCR on the multiplex PCR reads. The table has approximately 400,000 distinct CDR3 sequences, about 15% seen once. This sample was shared with a second study, whose subject was T cells in Graves' hyperthyroidism and ophthalmopathy. That work contributes: Calling Graves' hyperthyroidism stable meant ophthalmopathy did not progress within 18 months. The majority of expanded thyroid clonotypes above 0.001 also appeared in blood.

This TCR was recovered from a woman younger than 45 with Graves disease. Sequenced material: peripheral blood mononuclear cells (PBMCs), taken at new diagnosis, from a patient treated with antithyroid drugs.

The CDR3 DNA is TGTGCCAGCAGTGATAGCGGGAGGGCGGATACGCAGTATTTT. It codes for CASSDSGRADTQYF. The chain has TRBV2 and TRBJ2-3; TRBD2 matches 11 bases. In germline, CDR1 is SNHLY, CDR2 FYNNEI. With V trimmed by 3 bases and J by 6 bases, 2 bases remained unmatched. CDR3 length: 14 residues.